A single T cell receptor beta chain is shown here with its context. Its antigen remains unknown. Primers: 60 Vbeta forward and 13 Jbeta reverse. The method was immunoSEQ multiplex PCR; TCRdb's version includes in-frame clones alone and lacks a portion of them. In the table there are 160,000 or so clones, around 80% of which are singletons. The data derive from a study of cytomegalovirus exposure and HLA in healthy donors. Whole-study findings and limits: Associated with cytomegalovirus, according to the listing, were 150 to 200 TCR beta chains. The authors later linked a missense DCLRE1C variant to TCR beta V- and J-gene trimming. The authors considered a cluster of highly shared sequence variants likely to be a sequencing artifact. The authors excluded some V segments, including TRBV6-2 and TRBV6-3, as indistinguishable.

J gave up 4 bases and V 4 bases, and 18 bases lay outside the gene matches. The germline gives CDR1 MNHNS, CDR2 SASEGT. The CDR3 is 18 residues long. The receptor was isolated from a woman younger than 30 in good health and CMV-seronegative. The chain has TRBV6-1 and TRBJ2-7, with 8 bases matching TRBD2. The sequenced sample was PBMCs. CDR3 sequence: CASSGQTKPGLVTYEQYF. For the CDR3, the DNA is TGTGCCAGCAGTGGGCAAACAAAACCGGGACTAGTTACTTACGAGCAGTACTTC.